This is a list of T cell receptor beta chains from one sample in a study of cytomegalovirus exposure and HLA in healthy donors. Assay: immunoSEQ multiplex PCR; the TCRdb copy retains only in-frame clones and omits some. The sample includes around 200,000 clones, 79% of them seen just once. What was sequenced was PBMCs. These receptors were taken from a woman between 45 and 65 years old in good health and CMV-seronegative. Both conserved end residues are part of each CDR3. D genes are given only for firm matches. A clone size is listed for some rows: how often the clone was seen (once, few, many), or a class if it is expanded.

V gene	clone size	J gene	D gene	CDR3 protein	CDR3 DNA
TRBV7-2	NA	TRBJ2-7	NA	CASSLATPARPQAGYEQYF	TGTGCCAGCAGCTTAGCCACCCCCGCCCGTCCTCAGGCGGGCTACGAGCAGTACTTC
TRBV27	NA	TRBJ2-7	TRBD2	CASSPGTSGSYEQYF	TGTGCCAGCAGTCCCGGGACTAGCGGATCCTACGAGCAGTACTTC
TRBV18	NA	TRBJ2-7	TRBD1	CASSPDRAPYEQYF	TGTGCCAGCTCACCGGACAGGGCACCCTACGAGCAGTACTTC
TRBV6-5	NA	TRBJ2-1	TRBD1	CASSKDRGVHNEQFF	TGTGCCAGCAGTAAGGACAGGGGAGTCCACAATGAGCAGTTCTTC
TRBV15	NA	TRBJ2-1	NA	CATSRDQGRLVQHEQFF	TGTGCCACCAGCAGAGATCAGGGCAGACTAGTTCAGCATGAGCAGTTCTTC
TRBV7-8	NA	TRBJ2-7	NA	CASSLRTSSYEQYF	TGTGCCAGCAGCCTAAGGACATCCTCCTACGAGCAGTACTTC
TRBV5-6	once	TRBJ1-4	TRBD1	CASSYRQGARKLFF	TGTGCCAGCAGCTATCGACAGGGGGCGAGGAAACTGTTTTTT
TRBV7-3	NA	TRBJ1-1	NA	CASSFSMSAEAFF	TGTGCCAGCAGCTTCAGTATGAGCGCTGAAGCTTTCTTT
TRBV7-2	NA	TRBJ1-4	TRBD1	CASSYDRGRNEKLFF	TGTGCCAGCAGTTACGACAGGGGGCGTAATGAAAAACTGTTTTTT
TRBV7-2	NA	TRBJ2-7	NA	CASSLAPFNEQYF	TGTGCCAGCAGCTTGGCTCCGTTCAACGAGCAGTACTTC
TRBV10-1	NA	TRBJ2-7	TRBD1	CASSLPGTGYEQYF	TGCGCCAGCAGTCTCCCCGGGACAGGATACGAGCAGTACTTC
TRBV6-1	NA	TRBJ1-4	TRBD1	CASRTGNNEKLFF	TGTGCCAGCAGGACAGGGAATAATGAAAAACTGTTTTTT
TRBV15	NA	TRBJ2-1	TRBD1	CATSRGGTGNNEQFF	TGTGCCACCAGCAGAGGAGGGACAGGGAACAATGAGCAGTTCTTC
TRBV6-4	NA	TRBJ2-1	TRBD1	CASSLQGARGNEQFF	TGTGCCAGCAGTCTACAGGGGGCCAGAGGGAATGAGCAGTTCTTC
TRBV29-1	NA	TRBJ2-1	TRBD2	CSVPGGVKNEQFF	TGCAGCGTTCCTGGGGGGGTTAAGAATGAGCAGTTCTTC
TRBV25-1	NA	TRBJ1-6	TRBD1	CASSYRGPSPLHF	TGTGCCAGCAGTTACAGGGGGCCCTCTCCCCTCCACTTT
TRBV6-1	once	TRBJ2-2	NA	CASKTPGSNTGELFF	TGTGCCAGCAAAACACCGGGATCGAACACCGGGGAGCTGTTTTTT
TRBV5-1	NA	TRBJ1-1	TRBD1	CASSAGTGVLNTEAFF	TGCGCCAGCAGCGCGGGGACAGGGGTCCTGAACACTGAAGCTTTCTTT
TRBV28	NA	TRBJ2-7	TRBD1	CASRGTAYEQYF	TGTGCCAGCCGAGGGACAGCCTACGAGCAGTACTTC
TRBV7-8	NA	TRBJ2-1	TRBD2	CASSFLSGGAGNEQFF	TGTGCCAGCAGCTTCCTGAGCGGGGGGGCTGGAAATGAGCAGTTCTTC
TRBV7-2	NA	TRBJ2-6	TRBD2	CASSLVATSVDSGANVLTF	TGTGCCAGCAGCTTAGTGGCGACTAGCGTGGACTCTGGGGCCAACGTCCTGACTTTC
TRBV27	NA	TRBJ1-1	NA	CASGRDLVTEAFF	TGTGCCAGCGGCAGGGATTTAGTCACTGAAGCTTTCTTT
TRBV28	NA	TRBJ2-7	TRBD2	CASSTLASGGPGQYF	TGTGCCAGCAGTACCCTCGCTAGCGGGGGCCCAGGGCAGTACTTC
TRBV7-9	NA	TRBJ2-7	NA	CASSRERLDYEQYF	TGTGCCAGCAGCCGGGAGCGGCTCGACTACGAGCAGTACTTC
TRBV10-3	NA	TRBJ2-7	TRBD2	CAVSFSGSLDEQYF	TGTGCCGTCAGTTTCAGCGGGAGTCTCGACGAGCAGTACTTC
TRBV6-1	NA	TRBJ1-5	TRBD1	CASSGGGQAYNQPQHF	TGTGCCAGCAGTGGGGGAGGACAGGCTTACAATCAGCCCCAGCATTTT
TRBV28	NA	TRBJ2-3	NA	CASKKGGGGDTQYF	TGTGCCAGCAAAAAGGGAGGGGGGGGAGATACGCAGTATTTT
TRBV12-5	once	TRBJ2-5	NA	CASGLVRRGRGETQYF	TGTGCTAGTGGTTTGGTACGGAGGGGACGGGGAGAGACCCAGTACTTC
TRBV28	NA	TRBJ1-6	NA	CASKNWGGSNSPLHF	TGTGCCAGCAAAAACTGGGGAGGGTCCAATTCCCCCCTCCACTTT
TRBV5-1	NA	TRBJ2-7	NA	CASSLGGGAVVYEQYF	TGCGCCAGCAGCTTGGGAGGCGGGGCGGTGGTATACGAGCAGTACTTC
TRBV13	NA	TRBJ2-7	TRBD2	CASSSLLSGRSYEQYF	TGTGCCAGCAGCTCCCTACTTAGCGGGCGCTCCTACGAGCAGTACTTC
TRBV28	NA	TRBJ1-1	TRBD1	CASRSDRGDTEAFF	TGTGCCAGCAGATCAGACAGGGGTGACACTGAAGCTTTCTTT
TRBV7-2	NA	TRBJ2-7	NA	CASSVSGSGAYEQYF	TGTGCCAGCAGCGTCTCTGGTAGCGGAGCCTACGAGCAGTACTTC
TRBV27	NA	TRBJ2-3	NA	CASSLLETFPDTQYF	TGTGCCAGCAGTTTACTAGAAACGTTCCCAGATACGCAGTATTTT
TRBV4-2	NA	TRBJ2-7	TRBD2	CASSPHGAGGGSQLEQYF	TGTGCCAGCAGCCCCCATGGAGCGGGGGGCGGGAGCCAACTCGAGCAGTACTTC
TRBV5-4	NA	TRBJ2-1	TRBD2	CASSSGLATDEQFF	TGTGCCAGCAGCTCCGGACTAGCAACGGATGAGCAGTTCTTC
TRBV20-1	NA	TRBJ2-7	NA	CSVASGREQYF	TGCAGCGTAGCGAGTGGCCGCGAGCAGTACTTC
TRBV10-2	NA	TRBJ1-1	NA	CASSESAQGTEAFF	TGCGCCAGCAGTGAGTCAGCACAGGGCACTGAAGCTTTCTTT
TRBV5-1	NA	TRBJ2-7	NA	CASSIGTYYEQYF	TGCGCCAGCAGCATAGGGACTTACTACGAGCAGTACTTC
TRBV29-1	NA	TRBJ2-2	NA	CSVTRGGTGELFF	TGCAGCGTCACGAGGGGGGGCACCGGGGAGCTGTTTTTT
TRBV28	NA	TRBJ1-5	NA	CASSPESHREGNQPQHF	TGTGCCAGCAGTCCCGAGTCCCACAGGGAAGGGAATCAGCCCCAGCATTTT